The 14 T cell receptor beta chains presented below share a single source sample, sequenced in a study of blood T cell repertoires in COVID-19. The protocol was immunoSEQ multiplex PCR, while the TCRdb copy is restricted to in-frame clones and leaves out a portion. The sample comprises about 210,000 clones, roughly four fifths of which are singletons, and around 7.3% rests with the top ten. The sample consisted of peripheral blood. Receptors were obtained from a woman in her fifties or sixties with active or convalescent COVID-19.

V gene TRBV7-9 combines with J gene TRBJ2-2; D is possibly TRBD2 (6 bases). The CDR3 is 15 amino acids. Germline CDR1 SEHNR, CDR2 FQNEAQ (reference sequence). Trimming removed 0 bases from V and 6 bases from J, with 11 bases in between. In nucleotides, the CDR3 is TGTGCCAGCAGCTTAGCCGGGACTTACGCCGGGGAGCTGTTTTTT. Protein: CASSLAGTYAGELFF.

The chain has TRBV30 and TRBJ2-7; 8 nucleotides line up with TRBD2. J lost 3 bases, V lost 8 bases, and 12 bases had no gene match. The CDR3 is 14 residues long. Germline V gene lookup returns CDR1 GTSNPN and CDR2 SVGIG (reference sequence). CDR3 sequence reads: CAGGIAGLGYEQYF. For the CDR3, the DNA is TGTGCCGGGGGAATAGCGGGATTAGGCTACGAGCAGTACTTC. The complete variable domain, with remaining parts taken from reference TRBV30 and TRBJ2-7, reads SQTIHQWPATLVQPVGSPLSLECTVEGTSNPNLYWYRQAAGRGLQLLFYSVGIGQISSEVPQNLSASRPQDRQFILSSKKLLLSDSGFYLCAGGIAGLGYEQYFGPGTRLTVT.

V gene TRBV5-5 combines with J gene TRBJ2-7; 7 bases are shared with TRBD1. V lost 5 bases to trimming and J lost 3 bases; unmatched junction nucleotides: 5. This CDR3 has 13 amino acids. CDR1 and CDR2 from the germline V gene are SGHKS and YYEKEE (reference sequence). This CDR3 reads CASSFDRDYEQYF. As DNA, the CDR3 is TGTGCCAGCAGTTTCGACAGGGACTACGAGCAGTACTTC.

The J gene is TRBJ2-7, the V gene TRBV27; a possible D gene is TRBD1 (6 bases). Per germline, CDR1 MNHEY and CDR2 SMNVEV (reference sequence). This CDR3 region has 14 residues. V gave up 8 bases and J gave up 0 bases, with 14 bases separating them. CDR3: CASLDSSNSYEQYV. In DNA, the CDR3 is TGTGCCAGCTTGGACAGCTCCAACTCCTACGAGCAGTACGTC.

V is TRBV5-5 and J is TRBJ2-5, with D possibly being TRBD1 (6 bases). Germline V gives CDR1 SGHKS, CDR2 YYEKEE (reference sequence). The CDR3 runs 14 residues. Trimming shortened V by 0 bases and J by 2 bases, and 8 bases separated the two germline ends. The CDR3 DNA reads TGTGCCAGCAGCTTGGGGCAGGGGCAAGAGACCCAGTACTTC. Protein: CASSLGQGQETQYF. The variable domain in full, completed from reference TRBV5-5 and TRBJ2-5, reads DAGVTQSPTHLIKTRGQQVTLRCSPISGHKSVSWYQQVLGQGPQFIFQYYEKEERGRGNFPDRFSARQFPNYSSELNVNALLLGDSALYLCASSLGQGQETQYFGPGTRLLVL.

The CDR3 bases are TGTGCCAGCAGTGGACAGCGCGCCTTCTCTGGAAACACCATATATTTT. Its protein is CASSGQRAFSGNTIYF. The chain joins TRBV2 to TRBJ1-3; TRBD1 is a possible D gene (5 bases). CDR1 and CDR2 (germline): SNHLY, FYNNEI. The CDR3 runs 16 residues. Trimming took off 4 bases at V and 0 bases at J, with 13 bases between the two ends. Variable domain in full (rest from reference TRBV2 and TRBJ1-3): EPEVTQTPSHQVTQMGQEVILRCVPISNHLYFYWYRQILGQKVEFLVSFYNNEISEKSEIFDDQFSVERPDGSNFTLKIRSTKLEDSAMYFCASSGQRAFSGNTIYFGEGSWLTVV.

The rearrangement links TRBV3-1 (or the pseudogene TRBV3-2) to TRBJ2-1, with D tentatively TRBD2 (6 bases). V shed 0 bases and J shed 5 bases, with 14 bases lying between them. Germline assignment: CDR1 LGHDT and CDR2 YNNKEL (reference sequence). CDR3 size: 16 residues. The CDR3 sequence: CASSQDRGSWDNEQFF. In DNA form, the CDR3 reads TGTGCCAGCAGCCAAGATCGGGGGTCATGGGACAATGAGCAGTTCTTC.

This chain uses TRBV12-5 with TRBJ2-1; possibly TRBD2 for D (5 bases). Germline-derived CDR1 and CDR2 are LGHNT and FRNRAP. This CDR3 has 14 amino acids. V lost 3 bases, J lost 8 bases, and 14 bases lay in between. The CDR3 spells CASGFTLGSHEQFF. CDR3 nucleotides: TGTGCTAGTGGTTTCACACTAGGGTCCCATGAGCAGTTCTTC.

This clone was recorded once. The chain joins TRBV4-2 to TRBJ2-5, with 10 bases fitting TRBD2. The trim removed 0 bases at V and 7 bases at J, leaving 11 bases unmatched. Germline CDR1 reads LGHNA; CDR2 reads YNFKEQ. The CDR3 sequence is 17 residues long. The CDR3 protein is CASSQEARTSGVGTQYF. CDR3 in DNA: TGTGCCAGCAGCCAAGAGGCACGGACTAGCGGAGTGGGGACCCAGTACTTC.

The chain couples TRBV23-1 to TRBJ2-7, with 9 bases lining up with TRBD2. TRBV23-1 is classed as an ORF, of uncertain function. CDR3 length: 18 residues. The V gene end was trimmed by 6 bases and the J gene end by 0 bases; junction bases not matched to a gene: 15. CDR3 bases: TGCGCCAGCAGCTCAATGGGTGTAGCGGGAGAACTCTCCTACGAGCAGTACTTC. Translated: CASSSMGVAGELSYEQYF.

The J gene is TRBJ1-1, the V gene TRBV5-4; unclear D gene. Germline CDR1 and CDR2: SGHNT and YYREEE (reference sequence). The ends were cut back, 2 bases at V and 1 base at J, with 9 bases in the middle. The CDR3 is 14 residues long. CDR3 protein: CASSLGSENTEAFF. CDR3 in DNA: TGTGCCAGCAGCTTAGGCAGCGAGAACACTGAAGCTTTCTTT.

The rearrangement joins TRBV19 to TRBJ2-5, with D maybe TRBD1 (6 bases). CDR1 LNHDA and CDR2 SQIVND come from the germline V gene (reference sequence). The CDR3 consists of 15 residues. V was shortened by 1 base and J by 2 bases, with 11 bases between the two germline ends. The CDR3 DNA follows: TGTGCCAGTAGTATAGGAGATACAGGGCAAGAGACCCAGTACTTC. This translates into CASSIGDTGQETQYF.

V gene TRBV5-1 combines with J gene TRBJ2-2; tentative D call: TRBD2 (5 bases). V was trimmed by 7 bases and J by 7 bases, leaving 17 bases between them. This CDR3 contains 14 residues. CDR1 and CDR2 from the germline V gene are SGHRS and YFSETQ. CDR3 in amino acids: CASSSGGQGGELFF. The CDR3 DNA follows: TGCGCCAGCTCGAGTGGAGGCCAAGGCGGGGAGCTGTTTTTT. The variable domain in full, completed from reference TRBV5-1 and TRBJ2-2, reads KAGVTQTPRYLIKTRGQQVTLSCSPISGHRSVSWYQQTPGQGLQFLFEYFSETQRNKGNFPGRFSGRQFSNSRSEMNVSTLELGDSALYLCASSSGGQGGELFFGEGSRLTVL.

The chain joins TRBV15 to TRBJ2-2, with TRBD2 matching 16 bases. The V and J ends lost 1 base and 4 bases, in that order; junction bases with no gene match: 6. CDR1 is LNHNV and CDR2 is YYDKDF in the germline V gene (reference sequence). The CDR3 is 19 amino acids. In nucleotides, the CDR3 is TGTGCCACCAGCAGAGTGGGGACTAGCGGGGGGGCAGTCACCGGGGAGCTGTTTTTT. Protein sequence: CATSRVGTSGGAVTGELFF.